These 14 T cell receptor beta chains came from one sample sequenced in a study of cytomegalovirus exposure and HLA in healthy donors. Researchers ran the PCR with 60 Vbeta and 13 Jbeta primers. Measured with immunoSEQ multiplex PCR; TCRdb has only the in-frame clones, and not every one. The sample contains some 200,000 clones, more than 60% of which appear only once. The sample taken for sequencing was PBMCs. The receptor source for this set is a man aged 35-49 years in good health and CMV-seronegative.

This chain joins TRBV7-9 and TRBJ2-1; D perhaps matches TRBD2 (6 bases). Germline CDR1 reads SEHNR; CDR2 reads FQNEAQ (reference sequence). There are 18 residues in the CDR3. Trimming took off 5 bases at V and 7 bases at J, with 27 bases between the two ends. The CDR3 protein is CASSPPHAGLRLENEQFF. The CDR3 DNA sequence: TGTGCCAGCAGCCCCCCCCACGCGGGACTGAGGCTGGAGAATGAGCAGTTCTTC. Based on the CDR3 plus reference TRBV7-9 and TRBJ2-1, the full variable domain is DTGVSQNPRHKITKRGQNVTFRCDPISEHNRLYWYRQTLGQGPEFLTYFQNEAQLEKSRLLSDRFSAERPKGSFSTLEIQRTEQGDSAMYLCASSPPHAGLRLENEQFFGPGTRLTVL.

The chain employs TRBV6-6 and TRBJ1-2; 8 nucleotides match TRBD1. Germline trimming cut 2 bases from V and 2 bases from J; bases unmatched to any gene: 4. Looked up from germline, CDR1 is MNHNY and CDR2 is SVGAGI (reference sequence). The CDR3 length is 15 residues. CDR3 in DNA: TGTGCCAGCAGTTACGGACAGGGACAAAACTATGGCTACACCTTC. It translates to CASSYGQGQNYGYTF.

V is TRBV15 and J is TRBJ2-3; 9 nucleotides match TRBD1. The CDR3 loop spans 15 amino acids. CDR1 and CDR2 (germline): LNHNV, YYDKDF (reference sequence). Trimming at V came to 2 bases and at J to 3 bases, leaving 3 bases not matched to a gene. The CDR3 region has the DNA TGTGCCACCAGCAGACCCGGGACAGGGACAGATACGCAGTATTTT. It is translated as CATSRPGTGTDTQYF.

DNA of the CDR3: TGTGCCAGCAGCACCGGGACAGGTTCGGAAAAACTGTTTTTT. Residues: CASSTGTGSEKLFF. The J gene is TRBJ1-4, the V gene TRBV5-6, with TRBD1 matching over 8 bases. The CDR3 is made up of 14 amino acids. With V trimmed by 4 bases and J by 8 bases, 7 bases remained unmatched. Germline V gene lookup returns CDR1 SGHDT and CDR2 YYEEEE.

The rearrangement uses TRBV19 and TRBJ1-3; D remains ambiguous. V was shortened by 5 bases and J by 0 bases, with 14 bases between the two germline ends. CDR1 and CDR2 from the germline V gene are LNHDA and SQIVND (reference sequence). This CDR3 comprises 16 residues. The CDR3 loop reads CASSFEPWASGNTIYF. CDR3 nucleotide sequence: TGTGCCAGTAGTTTCGAGCCTTGGGCCTCTGGAAACACCATATATTTT.

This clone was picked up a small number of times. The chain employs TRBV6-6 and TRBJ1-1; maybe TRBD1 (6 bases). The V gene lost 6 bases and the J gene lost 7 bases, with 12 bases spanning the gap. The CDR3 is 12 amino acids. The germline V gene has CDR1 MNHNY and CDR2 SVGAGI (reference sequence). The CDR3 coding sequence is TGTGCCAGCAGCCGAGGGACAAGTGAAGCTTTCTTT. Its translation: CASSRGTSEAFF.

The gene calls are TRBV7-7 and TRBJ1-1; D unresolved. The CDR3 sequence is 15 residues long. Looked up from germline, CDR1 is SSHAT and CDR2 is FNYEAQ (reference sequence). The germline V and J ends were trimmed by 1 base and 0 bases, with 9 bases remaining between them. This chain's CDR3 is CASSLVSVLNTEAFF. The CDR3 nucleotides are TGTGCCAGCAGCTTAGTCTCCGTTCTGAACACTGAAGCTTTCTTT.

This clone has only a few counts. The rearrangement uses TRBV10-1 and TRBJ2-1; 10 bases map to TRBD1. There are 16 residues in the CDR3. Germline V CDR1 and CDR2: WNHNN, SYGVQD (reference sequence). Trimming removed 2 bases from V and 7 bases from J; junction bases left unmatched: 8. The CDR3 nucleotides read TGCGCCAGCAGTGAGGGATTGTGGACAGGGGGTAATGAGCAGTTCTTC. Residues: CASSEGLWTGGNEQFF.

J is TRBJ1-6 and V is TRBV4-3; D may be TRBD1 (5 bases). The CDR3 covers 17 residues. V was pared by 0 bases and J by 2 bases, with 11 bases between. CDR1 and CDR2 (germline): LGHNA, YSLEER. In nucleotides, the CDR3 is TGCGCCAGCAGCCAAGAAGGCAGGGTAACCTATAATTCACCCCTCCACTTT. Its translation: CASSQEGRVTYNSPLHF.

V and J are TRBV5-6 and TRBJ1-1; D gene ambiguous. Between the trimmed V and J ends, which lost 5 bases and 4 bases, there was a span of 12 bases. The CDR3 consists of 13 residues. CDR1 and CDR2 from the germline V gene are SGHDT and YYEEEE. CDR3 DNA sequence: TGTGCCAGCAGTCGGGTCAGTGGCACTGAAGCTTTCTTT. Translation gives CASSRVSGTEAFF.

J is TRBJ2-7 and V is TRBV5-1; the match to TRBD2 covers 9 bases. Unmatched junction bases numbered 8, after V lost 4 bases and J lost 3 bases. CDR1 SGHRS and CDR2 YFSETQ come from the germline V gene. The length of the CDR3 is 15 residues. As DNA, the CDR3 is TGCGCCAGCAGCCCTGGAGGGACTAGCAGCTACGAGCAGTACTTC. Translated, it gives CASSPGGTSSYEQYF.

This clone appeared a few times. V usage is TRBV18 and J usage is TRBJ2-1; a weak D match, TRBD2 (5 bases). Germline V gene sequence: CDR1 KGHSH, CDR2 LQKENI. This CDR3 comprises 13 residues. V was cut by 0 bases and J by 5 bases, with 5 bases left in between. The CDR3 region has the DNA TGTGCCAGCTCACCACCGGGAGACAATGAGCAGTTCTTC. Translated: CASSPPGDNEQFF.

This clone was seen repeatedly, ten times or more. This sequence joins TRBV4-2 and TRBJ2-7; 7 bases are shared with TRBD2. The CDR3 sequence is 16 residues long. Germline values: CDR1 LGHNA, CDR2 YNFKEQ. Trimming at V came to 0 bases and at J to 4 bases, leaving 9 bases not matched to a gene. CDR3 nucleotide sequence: TGTGCCAGCAGCCAAGAGGCGTCTAGCGGTTTATACGAGCAGTACTTC. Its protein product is CASSQEASSGLYEQYF.

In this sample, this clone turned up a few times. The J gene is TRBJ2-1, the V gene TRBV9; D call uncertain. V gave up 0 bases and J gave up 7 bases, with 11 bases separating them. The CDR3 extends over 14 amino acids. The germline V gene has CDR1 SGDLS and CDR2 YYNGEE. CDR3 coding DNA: TGTGCCAGCAGCGTAGTGGTTTCTACGAATGAGCAGTTCTTC. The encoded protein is CASSVVVSTNEQFF.